A selection of T cell receptor beta chains follows, all from one sample in a study of Graves' ophthalmopathy and Graves' hyperthyroidism. TCRdb processed the multiplex PCR reads anew with MiXCR; each CDR3 protein has one entry. The data hold some 750,000 distinct CDR3 sequences, with 40% observed a single time. Input material: peripheral blood. The receptors were gathered from an adult man with Graves' ophthalmopathy. Both conserved end residues are part of each CDR3. A D gene is named only where the DNA matches it firmly. A row's size may be missing; if present it is once, few, many or a size class.

TRBJ2-3 13 NA TRBV20-1 NA CSASGAGVDTQYF TGCAGTGCTAGCGGCGCAGGGGTGGATACGCAGTATTTT
TRBJ1-6 13 NA TRBV10-3 once CAITQGTNSPLHF TGTGCCATCACGCAAGGGACGAATTCACCCCTCCACTTT
TRBJ2-7 13 NA TRBV10-3 many CAISERQGYEQYF TGTGCCATCAGTGAGAGGCAGGGCTACGAGCAGTACTTC
TRBJ2-7 15 TRBD2 TRBV20-1 few CSARVLAGGGYEQYF TGCAGTGCTAGAGTACTAGCGGGAGGGGGATACGAGCAGTACTTC
TRBJ1-2 16 TRBD1 TRBV11-2 few CASSLAMGQGALKNTF TGTGCCAGCAGCTTAGCAATGGGACAGGGGGCATTGAAAAACACCTTC
TRBJ2-5 15 TRBD1 TRBV14 NA CASSLRQGVQETQYF TGTGCCAGCAGCCTTCGACAGGGAGTTCAGGAGACCCAGTACTTC
TRBJ1-2 12 NA TRBV10-3 NA CAISASGTGYTF TGTGCCATCAGTGCTAGCGGGACTGGCTACACCTTC
TRBJ1-5 14 NA TRBV7-8 many CASSLAGISQPQHF TGTGCCAGCAGCTTAGCAGGGATAAGTCAGCCCCAGCATTTT
TRBJ2-5 14 TRBD1 TRBV7-9 few CASSSQGAAETQYF TGTGCCAGCAGCTCACAGGGGGCGGCGGAGACCCAGTACTTC
TRBJ2-5 14 NA TRBV29-1 NA CSVPSGTGQETQYF TGCAGCGTTCCTAGCGGGACAGGGCAGGAGACCCAGTACTTC
TRBJ2-5 15 NA TRBV11-2 many CASSLDRVMLETQYF TGTGCCAGCAGCTTAGACAGGGTTATGTTAGAGACCCAGTACTTC
TRBJ1-2 17 TRBD1 TRBV7-6 many CASSGTGTGDLLDGYTF TGTGCCAGCAGCGGCACCGGGACAGGGGATCTTTTGGATGGCTACACCTTC
TRBJ2-3 11 NA TRBV24-1 NA CATSEGDTQYF TGTGCCACCAGTGAGGGAGATACGCAGTATTTT
TRBJ2-7 12 NA TRBV12-3/TRBV12-4 NA CASSISGTPPYF TGTGCCAGCAGCATCTCAGGGACTCCCCCGTACTTC
TRBJ2-2 14 NA TRBV6-1 NA CASSRRTNTGELFF TGTGCCAGCAGTAGACGTACGAACACCGGGGAGCTGTTTTTT
TRBJ2-7 14 NA TRBV7-9 NA CASSLSTATHEQYF TGTGCCAGCAGCTTAAGTACCGCGACCCACGAGCAGTACTTC
TRBJ2-3 13 TRBD1 TRBV25-1 many CASRRTGADTQYF TGTGCCAGCAGAAGGACAGGAGCAGATACGCAGTATTTT